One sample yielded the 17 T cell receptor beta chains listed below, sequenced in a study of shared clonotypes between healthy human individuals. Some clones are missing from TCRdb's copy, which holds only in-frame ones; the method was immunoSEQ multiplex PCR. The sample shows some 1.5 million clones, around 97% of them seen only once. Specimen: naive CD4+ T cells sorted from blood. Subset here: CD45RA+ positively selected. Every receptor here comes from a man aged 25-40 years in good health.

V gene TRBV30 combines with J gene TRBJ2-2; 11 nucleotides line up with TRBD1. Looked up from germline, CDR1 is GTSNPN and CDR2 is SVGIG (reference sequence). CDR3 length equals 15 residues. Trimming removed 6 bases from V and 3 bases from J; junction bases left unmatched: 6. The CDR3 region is CACIPGQGDTGELFF. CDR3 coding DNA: TGTGCCTGTATTCCGGGACAGGGGGACACCGGGGAGCTGTTTTTT.

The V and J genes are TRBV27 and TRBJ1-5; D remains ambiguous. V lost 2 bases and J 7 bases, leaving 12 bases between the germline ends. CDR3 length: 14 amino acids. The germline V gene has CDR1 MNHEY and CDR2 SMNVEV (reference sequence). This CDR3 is CASSLDRVGQPQHF. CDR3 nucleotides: TGTGCCAGCAGTTTAGACCGGGTGGGCCAGCCCCAGCATTTT.

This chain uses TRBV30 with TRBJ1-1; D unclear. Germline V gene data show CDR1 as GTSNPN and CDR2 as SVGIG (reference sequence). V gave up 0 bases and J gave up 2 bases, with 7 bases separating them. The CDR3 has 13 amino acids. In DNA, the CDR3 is TGTGCCTGGAGTGTTAAGGCAAACACTGAAGCTTTCTTT. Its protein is CAWSVKANTEAFF.

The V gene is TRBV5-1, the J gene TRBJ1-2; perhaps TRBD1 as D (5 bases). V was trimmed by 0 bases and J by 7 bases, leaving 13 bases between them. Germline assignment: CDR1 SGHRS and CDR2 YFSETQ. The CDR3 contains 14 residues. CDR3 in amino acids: CASSLAKQGGGYTF. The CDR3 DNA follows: TGCGCCAGCAGCTTGGCCAAGCAGGGAGGTGGCTACACCTTC.

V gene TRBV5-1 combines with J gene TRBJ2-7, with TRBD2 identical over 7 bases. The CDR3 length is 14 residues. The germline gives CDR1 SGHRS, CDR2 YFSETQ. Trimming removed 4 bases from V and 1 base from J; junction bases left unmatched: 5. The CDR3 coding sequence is TGCGCCAGCAGCCGACTAGCCCTTTCCTACGAGCAGTACTTC. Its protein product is CASSRLALSYEQYF.

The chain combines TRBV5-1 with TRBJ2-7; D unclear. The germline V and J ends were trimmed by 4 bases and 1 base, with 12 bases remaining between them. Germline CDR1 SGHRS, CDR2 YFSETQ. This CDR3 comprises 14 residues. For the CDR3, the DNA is TGCGCCAGCAGCAAGGACCCCGTTTCCTACGAGCAGTACTTC. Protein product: CASSKDPVSYEQYF.

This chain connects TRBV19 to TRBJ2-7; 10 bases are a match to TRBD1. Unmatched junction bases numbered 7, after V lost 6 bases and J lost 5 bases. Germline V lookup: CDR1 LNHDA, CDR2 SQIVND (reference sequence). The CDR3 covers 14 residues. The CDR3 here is CASSRDRGFDEQYF. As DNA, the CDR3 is TGTGCCAGTAGCCGGGACAGGGGTTTCGACGAGCAGTACTTC.

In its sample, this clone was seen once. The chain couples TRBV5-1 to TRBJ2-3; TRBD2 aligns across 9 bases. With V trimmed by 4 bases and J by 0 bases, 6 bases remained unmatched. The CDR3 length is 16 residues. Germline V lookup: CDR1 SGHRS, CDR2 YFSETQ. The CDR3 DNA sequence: TGCGCCAGCAGCGGCCTTGCGGGAGGGAGCACAGATACGCAGTATTTT. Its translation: CASSGLAGGSTDTQYF.

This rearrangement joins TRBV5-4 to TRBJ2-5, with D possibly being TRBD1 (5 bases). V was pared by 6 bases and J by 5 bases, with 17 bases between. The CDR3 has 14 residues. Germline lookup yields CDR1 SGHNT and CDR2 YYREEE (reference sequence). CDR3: CASTHKGFGETQYF. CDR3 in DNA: TGTGCCAGCACCCATAAGGGGTTCGGCGAGACCCAGTACTTC.

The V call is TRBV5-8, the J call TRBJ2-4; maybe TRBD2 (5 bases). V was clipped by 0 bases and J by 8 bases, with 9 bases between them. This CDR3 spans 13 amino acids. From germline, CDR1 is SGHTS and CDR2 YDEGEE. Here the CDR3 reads CASSLVVAYIQYF. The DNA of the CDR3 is TGTGCCAGCAGCTTGGTCGTAGCGTACATTCAGTACTTC.

CDR3 nucleotides: TGTGCCAGCAGCCCAGACATAAGCGGCACAGATACGCAGTATTTT. Translation gives CASSPDISGTDTQYF. The V gene is TRBV7-8, the J gene TRBJ2-3, with D unresolved. V was clipped by 5 bases and J by 1 base, with 13 bases between them. The CDR3 has 15 amino acids. The V gene's germline CDR1 is SGHVS and CDR2 FQNEAQ.

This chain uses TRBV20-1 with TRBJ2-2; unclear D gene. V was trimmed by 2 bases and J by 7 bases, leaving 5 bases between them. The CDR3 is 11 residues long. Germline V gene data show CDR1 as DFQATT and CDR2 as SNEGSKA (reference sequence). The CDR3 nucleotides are TGCAGTGCTAGACAAGGCGGGGAGCTGTTTTTT. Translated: CSARQGGELFF.

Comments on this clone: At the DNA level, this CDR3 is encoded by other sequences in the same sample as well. CDR3 bases: TGTGCCAGCAGTTTAAGTTACGAGCAGTACTTC. Translating gives CASSLSYEQYF. This chain links TRBV27 with TRBJ2-7; D call uncertain. Trimming pared 2 bases from V and 4 bases from J, leaving 3 bases between. Germline V gives CDR1 MNHEY, CDR2 SMNVEV (reference sequence). CDR3 size: 11 residues.

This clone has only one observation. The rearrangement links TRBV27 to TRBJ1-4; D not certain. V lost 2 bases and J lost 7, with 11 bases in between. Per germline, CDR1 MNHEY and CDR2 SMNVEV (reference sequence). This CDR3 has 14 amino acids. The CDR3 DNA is TGTGCCAGCAGTTTAGGCAGGTTGGGTGAAAAACTGTTTTTT. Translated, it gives CASSLGRLGEKLFF.

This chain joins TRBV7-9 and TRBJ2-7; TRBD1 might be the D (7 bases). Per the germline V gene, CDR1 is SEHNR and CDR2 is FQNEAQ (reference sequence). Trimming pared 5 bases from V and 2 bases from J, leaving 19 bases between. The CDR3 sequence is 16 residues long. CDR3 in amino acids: CASSPKGRDSPYEQYF. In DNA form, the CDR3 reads TGTGCCAGCAGCCCCAAGGGGCGGGACAGTCCCTACGAGCAGTACTTC.

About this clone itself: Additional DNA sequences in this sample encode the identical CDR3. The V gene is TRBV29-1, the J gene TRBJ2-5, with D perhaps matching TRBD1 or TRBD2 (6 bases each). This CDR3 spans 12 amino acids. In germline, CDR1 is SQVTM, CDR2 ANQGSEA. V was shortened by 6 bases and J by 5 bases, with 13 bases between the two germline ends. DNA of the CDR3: TGCAGCGTCGAAAAAGGGGGGGAGACCCAGTACTTC. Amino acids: CSVEKGGETQYF.

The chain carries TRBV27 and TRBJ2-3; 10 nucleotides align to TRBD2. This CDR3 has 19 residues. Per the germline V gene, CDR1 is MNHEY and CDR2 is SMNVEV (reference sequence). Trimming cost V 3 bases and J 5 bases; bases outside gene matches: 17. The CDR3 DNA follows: TGTGCCAGCAGTTTTTCACCTAGCGGGAGTACTACGGATGAAGATACGCAGTATTTT. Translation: CASSFSPSGSTTDEDTQYF.